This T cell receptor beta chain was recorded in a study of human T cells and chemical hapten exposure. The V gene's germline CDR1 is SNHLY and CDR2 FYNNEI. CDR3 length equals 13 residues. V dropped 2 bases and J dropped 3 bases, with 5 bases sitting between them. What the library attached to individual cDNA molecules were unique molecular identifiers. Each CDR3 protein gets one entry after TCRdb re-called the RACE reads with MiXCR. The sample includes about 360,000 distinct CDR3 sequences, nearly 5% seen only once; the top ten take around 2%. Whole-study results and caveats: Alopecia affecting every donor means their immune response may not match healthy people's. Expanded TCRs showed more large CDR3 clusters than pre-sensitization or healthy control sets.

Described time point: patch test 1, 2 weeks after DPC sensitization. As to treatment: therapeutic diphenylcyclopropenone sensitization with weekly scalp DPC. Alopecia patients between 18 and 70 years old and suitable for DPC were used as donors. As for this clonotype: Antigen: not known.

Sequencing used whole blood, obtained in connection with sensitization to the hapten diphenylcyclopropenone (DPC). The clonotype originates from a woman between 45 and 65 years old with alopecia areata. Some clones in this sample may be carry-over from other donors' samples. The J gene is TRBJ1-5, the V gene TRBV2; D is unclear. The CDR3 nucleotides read TGTGCCAGCAGTGAACCCTCCAATCAGCCCCAGCATTTT. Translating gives CASSEPSNQPQHF.